Listed below are T cell receptor beta chains from one sample, sequenced in a study of cytomegalovirus exposure and HLA in healthy donors. This table comes from immunoSEQ multiplex PCR, and its TCRdb copy is limited to in-frame clones, with some not included. The table includes about 360,000 clones, roughly 85% detected once. The sequencing input was PBMCs. All receptors derive from a woman in her late teens or twenties in good health and CMV-seronegative. CDR3s include the opening cysteine and the closing phenylalanine or tryptophan. The order of the fields is clone size, J gene, CDR3 length, D gene, V gene, CDR3 protein, CDR3 DNA. A D gene is named only where the DNA matches it firmly. For some rows the clone size is stated as once, few or many, or as a class when expanded; others skip it.

. TRBJ2-7 12 . TRBV27 CASSFPRGEQYF TGTGCCAGCAGTTTCCCCCGGGGCGAGCAGTACTTC
. TRBJ2-1 17 TRBD2 TRBV7-9 CASSSYPSGGDQNEQFF TGTGCCAGCAGCTCCTATCCTAGCGGGGGGGATCAGAATGAGCAGTTCTTC
. TRBJ2-7 14 . TRBV19 CASSSPGQTYEQYF TGTGCCAGTAGTTCACCGGGACAAACCTACGAGCAGTACTTC
once TRBJ2-7 16 TRBD2 TRBV15 CATSRAVGTSGYEQYF TGTGCCACCAGCAGAGCCGTCGGGACTAGCGGCTACGAGCAGTACTTC
. TRBJ2-2 14 TRBD1 TRBV14 CASNRDRGTGELFF TGTGCCAGCAACCGGGACAGGGGCACCGGGGAGCTGTTTTTT
. TRBJ2-5 17 TRBD2 TRBV7-2 CASSLGTSGSGQETQYF TGTGCCAGCAGCCTAGGGACTAGCGGGAGCGGTCAAGAGACCCAGTACTTC
. TRBJ2-7 14 TRBD2 TRBV27 CASSPRGGAYEQYF TGTGCCAGCAGTCCCCGGGGGGGGGCCTACGAGCAGTACTTC
. TRBJ2-7 13 . TRBV7-9 CASSLDISYEQYF TGTGCCAGCAGCTTAGACATTTCCTACGAGCAGTACTTC
. TRBJ2-2 14 . TRBV29-1 CSAKTRGNTGELFF TGCAGCGCGAAAACGCGGGGGAACACCGGGGAGCTGTTTTTT
. TRBJ2-3 15 TRBD1 TRBV30 CAWSRGRGPRDTQYF TGTGCCTGGAGCAGGGGGCGGGGCCCCAGAGATACGCAGTATTTT
. TRBJ2-7 11 . TRBV6-6 CASINSYEQYF TGTGCCAGCATCAACAGCTACGAGCAGTACTTC
. TRBJ2-3 16 . TRBV7-9 CASTPRRGVGTDTQYF TGTGCCAGCACCCCCCGCAGGGGTGTTGGTACAGATACGCAGTATTTT
. TRBJ2-2 12 . TRBV5-4 CASSPFGGELFF TGTGCCAGCAGCCCTTTCGGCGGGGAGCTGTTTTTT
. TRBJ2-5 17 TRBD2 TRBV27 CASSPSRGGGGTWTQYF TGTGCCAGCAGCCCCTCACGGGGGGGCGGTGGGACATGGACCCAGTACTTC
few TRBJ1-2 14 TRBD1 TRBV30 CAWSTDRGLGGYTF TGTGCCTGGAGTACGGACAGGGGGCTCGGGGGCTACACCTTC
. TRBJ2-3 14 TRBD2 TRBV10-2 CASRGLRETDTQYF TGCGCCAGCAGGGGACTACGCGAAACAGATACGCAGTATTTT
. TRBJ1-5 17 TRBD1 TRBV28 CASTGTGVTFYNQPQHF TGTGCCAGCACCGGGACAGGGGTCACTTTCTACAATCAGCCCCAGCATTTT
. TRBJ2-7 15 . TRBV7-2 CASSPRTIPPYEQYF TGTGCCAGCAGCCCCCGGACTATTCCTCCCTACGAGCAGTACTTC
. TRBJ1-2 12 TRBD1 TRBV29-1 CSAQGDGYGYTF TGCAGCGCGCAGGGGGACGGCTATGGCTACACCTTC
. TRBJ2-7 13 . TRBV6-5 CASSYHSGYEQYF TGTGCCAGCAGTTACCATAGCGGTTACGAGCAGTACTTC
. TRBJ2-1 16 TRBD1 TRBV9 CASSPRDSRSYNEQFF TGTGCCAGCAGCCCCCGGGACAGCCGTTCCTACAATGAGCAGTTCTTC
. TRBJ2-7 11 . TRBV5-1 CASSPGYEQYF TGCGCCAGCAGCCCAGGCTACGAGCAGTACTTC
. TRBJ2-5 15 TRBD2 TRBV28 CASSLWAGGQETQYF TGTGCCAGCAGTTTATGGGCGGGAGGCCAAGAGACCCAGTACTTC
. TRBJ2-5 13 . TRBV29-1 CSVEDRGVGRQYF TGCAGCGTTGAAGATCGGGGTGTGGGAAGGCAGTACTTC
. TRBJ1-1 15 TRBD1 TRBV6-5 CASSHPGQGDTEAFF TGTGCCAGCAGTCACCCTGGACAGGGAGACACTGAAGCTTTCTTT
once TRBJ1-5 14 . TRBV28 CASSLIGRNQPQHF TGTGCCAGCAGTTTAATAGGGAGGAATCAGCCCCAGCATTTT
. TRBJ1-4 13 TRBD1 TRBV2 CASRTGLNEKLFF TGTGCCAGCAGGACAGGGTTAAACGAAAAACTGTTTTTT
. TRBJ2-7 12 TRBD2 TRBV19 CASSSGAYEQYF TGTGCCAGTTCTAGCGGAGCCTACGAGCAGTACTTC
. TRBJ2-3 12 . TRBV7-9 CASSRDTDTQYF TGTGCCAGCAGCCGAGACACAGATACGCAGTATTTT
once TRBJ2-3 19 TRBD2 TRBV4-2 CASSRKPRTSGGAPDTQYF TGTGCCAGCAGCCGTAAACCGAGGACTAGCGGGGGCGCGCCCGATACGCAGTATTTT
few TRBJ2-1 11 TRBD1 TRBV9 CASSGGTGVLF TGTGCCAGCAGCGGCGGGACAGGGGTGCTCTTC
. TRBJ2-7 15 TRBD1 TRBV9 CASSAEGTGGSEQYF TGTGCCAGCAGCGCTGAAGGGACAGGGGGCTCCGAGCAGTACTTC
. TRBJ2-7 14 TRBD2 TRBV7-7 CASTPLSGSYEQYF TGTGCCAGCACGCCTCTAAGCGGGAGCTACGAGCAGTACTTC
. TRBJ2-3 16 TRBD2 TRBV6-6 CASSSPGGGGTDTQYF TGTGCCAGCAGTTCCCCCGGTGGGGGGGGCACAGATACGCAGTATTTT
. TRBJ2-7 14 TRBD2 TRBV28 CASSFPGGAYEQYF TGTGCCAGCAGTTTCCCGGGGGGAGCCTACGAGCAGTACTTC
. TRBJ2-3 17 TRBD1 TRBV19 CASNPTGGKGGTDTQYF TGTGCCAGTAACCCTACAGGGGGCAAAGGAGGCACAGATACGCAGTATTTT
. TRBJ2-2 16 . TRBV7-3 CASSLMGGKNTGELFF TGTGCCAGCAGCTTAATGGGCGGGAAGAACACCGGGGAGCTGTTTTTT
once TRBJ1-1 15 . TRBV2 CASSEATDRYTEAFF TGTGCCAGCAGTGAAGCCACGGACAGATACACTGAAGCTTTCTTT
. TRBJ2-7 17 . TRBV10-3 CAISGVAGLAVSYEQYF TGTGCCATCAGTGGAGTGGCCGGATTAGCGGTCTCCTACGAGCAGTACTTC
. TRBJ2-3 16 TRBD2 TRBV7-6 CASSLASGGSADTQYF TGTGCCAGCAGCTTAGCGAGCGGGGGGAGTGCAGATACGCAGTATTTT
. TRBJ1-2 13 TRBD1 TRBV6-4 CASSFGQGGGYTF TGTGCCAGCAGTTTTGGACAGGGGGGAGGCTACACCTTC
few TRBJ2-1 14 . TRBV15 CATSRGAGGNEQFF TGTGCCACCAGCAGAGGGGCCGGAGGGAATGAGCAGTTCTTC
once TRBJ2-5 14 . TRBV4-1 CASSQAPSQETQYF TGCGCCAGCAGCCAAGCTCCCTCCCAAGAGACCCAGTACTTC
. TRBJ1-5 12 . TRBV28 CASRQINQPQHF TGTGCCAGCAGACAGATCAATCAGCCCCAGCATTTT
. TRBJ1-1 12 . TRBV30 CAWITGNTEAFF TGTGCCTGGATAACAGGGAACACTGAAGCTTTCTTT
. TRBJ2-7 14 . TRBV4-1 CASSQDAGPYEQYF TGCGCCAGCAGCCAAGATGCAGGGCCCTACGAGCAGTACTTC
. TRBJ1-5 14 . TRBV6-5 CASSRGSGNQPQHF TGTGCCAGCAGTAGGGGGTCCGGCAATCAGCCCCAGCATTTT
few TRBJ1-5 13 . TRBV18 CASSSGQHQPQHF TGTGCCAGCTCGTCGGGACAACATCAGCCCCAGCATTTT
once TRBJ1-6 13 . TRBV6-5 CASSEVRQSPLHF TGTGCCAGCAGTGAAGTTCGCCAGTCACCCCTCCACTTT
once TRBJ2-1 16 TRBD2 TRBV6-4 CASSSGTSGAHNEQFF TGTGCCAGCAGTTCCGGGACTAGCGGGGCACACAATGAGCAGTTCTTC
. TRBJ2-1 15 TRBD2 TRBV27 CASSGLAGLYNEQFF TGTGCCAGCAGTGGGTTAGCGGGGCTCTACAATGAGCAGTTCTTC
. TRBJ2-1 17 TRBD2 TRBV6-1 CASSEILAGARYNEQFF TGTGCCAGCAGTGAAATCTTAGCGGGGGCGAGGTACAATGAGCAGTTCTTC
. TRBJ2-1 14 . TRBV5-1 CASSRGDFYNEQFF TGCGCCAGCAGCCGAGGGGACTTTTACAATGAGCAGTTCTTC
. TRBJ2-1 13 TRBD2 TRBV29-1 CSAIAGAGNEQFF TGCAGCGCCATAGCGGGAGCGGGCAATGAGCAGTTCTTC
. TRBJ2-2 14 TRBD1 TRBV18 CASSRDRGSGELFF TGTGCCAGCTCCAGGGACAGGGGCTCCGGGGAGCTGTTTTTT
. TRBJ2-4 15 . TRBV6-1 CASSEAGYVKNIQYF TGTGCCAGCAGTGAGGCAGGGTATGTCAAAAACATTCAGTACTTC
. TRBJ2-5 15 TRBD2 TRBV18 CASSPGLAGLETQYF TGTGCCAGCTCACCTGGACTAGCGGGATTAGAGACCCAGTACTTC
few TRBJ1-3 13 . TRBV11-2 CASSLSLGNTIYF TGTGCCAGCAGCTTATCCTTGGGAAACACCATATATTTT
. TRBJ2-3 14 TRBD2 TRBV25-1 CASSEPSGGDTQYF TGTGCCAGCAGTGAGCCTAGCGGTGGGGATACGCAGTATTTT